This TCR beta chain was captured in a study of early T cells in non-severe SARS-CoV-2 infection. TCRdb re-analysed the 5' RACE reads in MiXCR, keeping a single row per CDR3 protein. This table has some 70,000 distinct CDR3 sequences, approximately 12% appearing once. This clonotype has a count of ten or more. V gave up 6 bases and J gave up 4 bases; unmatched junction bases: 8. The CDR3 is made up of 17 amino acids. The origin of this receptor is an adult who was a healthcare worker with PCR-confirmed SARS-CoV-2 infection or an uninfected control (not recorded which). The sample taken for sequencing was whole blood. The chain recombines TRBV12-3 or TRBV12-4 with TRBJ2-1, with 14 bases identical to TRBD2. Here the CDR3 reads CASRGGTSGSAYNEQFF. CDR3 coding DNA: TGTGCCAGCAGGGGTGGGACTAGCGGGAGCGCTTACAATGAGCAGTTCTTC.